One T cell receptor (beta chain) is described in this entry. Only in-frame clones appear in the TCRdb table, and some are missing; sequencing was by immunoSEQ multiplex PCR. The repertoire consists of approximately 79,000 clones, with around 89% occurring once and the leading ten covering approximately 7%. This sample is part of a study of control samples from healthy donors and cancer patients. Trimming took 6 bases from V and 7 from J; bases not matched to a gene: 8. CDR3 length: 15 residues. Germline CDR1 is MNHNY and CDR2 is SVGAGI (reference sequence). The source material was blood. This TCR was sampled from a man aged 50-59 years in good health. This chain connects TRBV6-6 to TRBJ2-1; TRBD1 matches 11 bases. CDR3 protein: CASSKGQGAANEQFF. The CDR3 DNA reads as TGTGCCAGCAGCAAAGGACAGGGGGCTGCTAATGAGCAGTTCTTC.